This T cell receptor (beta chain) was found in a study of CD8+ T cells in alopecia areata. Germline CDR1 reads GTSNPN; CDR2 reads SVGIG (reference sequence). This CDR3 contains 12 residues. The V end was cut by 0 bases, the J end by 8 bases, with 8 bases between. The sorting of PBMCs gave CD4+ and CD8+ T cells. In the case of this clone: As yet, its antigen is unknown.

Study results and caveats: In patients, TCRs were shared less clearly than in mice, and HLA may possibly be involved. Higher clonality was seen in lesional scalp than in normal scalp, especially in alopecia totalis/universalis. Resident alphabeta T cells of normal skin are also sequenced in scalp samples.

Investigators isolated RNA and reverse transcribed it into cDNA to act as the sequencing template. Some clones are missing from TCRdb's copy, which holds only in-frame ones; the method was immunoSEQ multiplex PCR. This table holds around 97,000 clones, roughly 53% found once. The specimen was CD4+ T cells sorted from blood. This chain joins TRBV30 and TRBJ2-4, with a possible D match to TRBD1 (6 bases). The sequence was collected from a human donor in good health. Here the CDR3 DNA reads TGTGCCTGGAGTGTACAGGGAGACATTCAGTACTTC. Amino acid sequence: CAWSVQGDIQYF.